This note documents a single TCR beta chain sequence. What it recognizes is unknown. Deletions cut 3 bases from V and 3 bases from J, with 8 bases between. Germline V CDR1 and CDR2: KGHDR, SFDVKD. The CDR3 is made up of 14 amino acids. This sample is drawn from a study of T cell repertoires in cytomegalovirus infection. TCRdb ran MiXCR on the reads and lists one entry per CDR3 protein. The sample has 650,000 to 900,000 distinct CDR3 sequences, 25% to 35% seen once; the top ten hold around 13%. The rearrangement uses TRBV24-1 and TRBJ2-1; D remains unclear. The source was cultured CD8+ T cells from PBMCs, collected from culture after CMV antigen stimulation. This TCR came from a human donor in good health (CMV status not recorded). Some clones in this sample may be carry-over from other donors' samples. Written as DNA, the CDR3 is TGTGCCACCAGTGATGGAACTGACTACAATGAGCAGTTCTTC. Amino acid sequence: CATSDGTDYNEQFF.